These 29 T cell receptor beta chains were all obtained from the same sample, sequenced in a study of beta chain features in type 1 diabetes. The isolated RNA, all of it, was reverse transcribed, so expressed TCRB transcripts were what got sequenced. Sequencing used immunoSEQ multiplex PCR; TCRdb keeps in-frame clones, though not all of them. The data show roughly 240,000 clones, 55% to 70% seen once. Sequencing was performed on naive CD4+ T cells from blood. The receptors stem from a man aged 25 to 40 in good health.

The J gene is TRBJ2-7, the V gene TRBV11-3; 7 bases align to TRBD1. Germline V gene data show CDR1 as SGHNT and CDR2 as YENEEA. The CDR3 loop spans 12 amino acids. V trimming: 5 bases; J trimming: 5 bases; junction bases outside the gene matches: 3. The CDR3 sequence: CASSPTGDEQYF. CDR3 DNA sequence: TGTGCCAGCAGCCCTACAGGGGACGAGCAGTACTTC.

In its sample, this clone was seen a few times. This rearrangement joins TRBV30 to TRBJ2-2; the D is unclear. CDR3 length equals 12 residues. The germline V and J ends were trimmed by 3 bases and 8 bases, with 10 bases remaining between them. Germline V gives CDR1 GTSNPN, CDR2 SVGIG (reference sequence). The CDR3 nucleotides are TGTGCCTGGAGGGCCCTTCGGGGGGAGCTGTTTTTT. Translated, it gives CAWRALRGELFF.

The chain has TRBV30 and TRBJ1-2; TRBD1 is a possible D gene (6 bases). The germline V and J ends were trimmed by 4 bases and 3 bases, with 12 bases remaining between them. The CDR3 is 13 residues long. Germline V CDR1 and CDR2: GTSNPN, SVGIG (reference sequence). CDR3 region: CAWNRDTHYGYTF. CDR3 nucleotides: TGTGCCTGGAACCGGGACACACACTATGGCTACACCTTC.

V is TRBV30 and J is TRBJ1-2; possible D gene TRBD1, 6 bases. Germline loops: CDR1 GTSNPN, CDR2 SVGIG (reference sequence). CDR3 length equals 13 residues. Trimming left V 3 bases short and J 4 bases short, with 12 bases between. CDR3 nucleotides: TGTGCCTGGAGGGGACAACCTGGCTATGGCTACACCTTC. Encoded protein: CAWRGQPGYGYTF.

The rearrangement links TRBV5-4 to TRBJ2-5; TRBD2 aligns across 7 bases. CDR3 size: 15 residues. V lost 0 bases to trimming and J lost 1 base; unmatched junction nucleotides: 3. Germline assignment: CDR1 SGHNT and CDR2 YYREEE (reference sequence). The CDR3: CASSLELAAQETQYF. The CDR3 coding sequence is TGTGCCAGCAGCTTGGAGCTAGCGGCCCAAGAGACCCAGTACTTC.

The V gene is TRBV7-9, the J gene TRBJ1-5, with 11 bases fitting TRBD1. This CDR3 has 15 residues. Germline V lookup: CDR1 SEHNR, CDR2 FQNEAQ (reference sequence). V shed 7 bases, J shed 5 bases, and the junction held 7 bases outside the gene matches. This chain's CDR3 is CASTSGQGADQPQHF. The CDR3 DNA follows: TGTGCCAGCACCTCCGGACAGGGGGCGGATCAGCCCCAGCATTTT.

The V and J genes are TRBV5-4 and TRBJ2-5; 9 positions agree with TRBD1. The V segment lost 3 bases and the J segment 7 bases; nucleotides outside the gene matches: 7. The germline gives CDR1 SGHNT, CDR2 YYREEE (reference sequence). This CDR3 spans 14 amino acids. CDR3 region: CASSSSRQGGTQYF. The CDR3 DNA sequence: TGTGCCAGCAGCTCAAGCCGACAGGGGGGGACCCAGTACTTC.

V and J are TRBV6-6 and TRBJ2-1; D may be TRBD2 (5 bases). Germline V lookup: CDR1 MNHNY, CDR2 SVGAGI (reference sequence). V was cut by 6 bases and J by 7 bases, with 16 bases left in between. The CDR3 covers 14 residues. The CDR3 DNA follows: TGTGCCAGCAGCTATAAGGACTCGAAAAATGAGCAGTTCTTC. This sequence encodes CASSYKDSKNEQFF.

In DNA form, the CDR3 reads TGTGCCAGCAGACAGAAGGGTGGTGAGCAGTTCTTC. Its protein product is CASRQKGGEQFF. This chain connects TRBV25-1 to TRBJ2-1, with unresolved D. This CDR3 is built from 12 residues. Germline V CDR1 and CDR2: MGHDK, SYGVNS. Trimming took 6 bases from V and 9 from J, leaving 12 bases between them.

The V gene is TRBV9, the J gene TRBJ2-1; 11 positions match TRBD1. V lost 3 bases and J lost 9; bases outside the gene matches: 14. Germline loops: CDR1 SGDLS, CDR2 YYNGEE. The CDR3 covers 17 residues. The CDR3: CASSAGQGVDLVPEQFF. The CDR3 DNA reads TGTGCCAGCAGCGCGGGACAGGGGGTCGACCTCGTCCCTGAGCAGTTCTTC.

J is TRBJ2-2 and V is TRBV7-8, with 10 bases matching TRBD2. Germline loops: CDR1 SGHVS, CDR2 FQNEAQ. This CDR3 contains 17 residues. Unmatched junction bases numbered 8, after V lost 5 bases and J lost 2 bases. The CDR3 DNA is TGTGCCAGCAGCGCCCAAACTAGCGGGATCAACACCGGGGAGCTGTTTTTT. Its protein is CASSAQTSGINTGELFF. Full variable domain (rest looked up from reference TRBV7-8 and TRBJ2-2): GAGVSQSPRYKVAKRGQDVALRCDPISGHVSLFWYQQALGQGPEFLTYFQNEAQLDKSGLPSDRFFAERPEGSVSTLKIQRTQQEDSAVYLCASSAQTSGINTGELFFGEGSRLTVL.

This chain joins TRBV13 and TRBJ1-2, with D possibly matching TRBD1 (6 bases). There are 14 residues in the CDR3. V shed 3 bases and J shed 0 bases, with 8 bases lying between them. In germline, CDR1 is PRHDT, CDR2 FYEKMQ (reference sequence). The CDR3: CASSLDSTNYGYTF. As DNA, the CDR3 is TGTGCCAGCAGCTTGGACAGCACTAACTATGGCTACACCTTC.

The chain carries TRBV19 and TRBJ1-2, with TRBD1 matching over 10 bases. The CDR3 has 14 residues. Germline CDR1 is LNHDA and CDR2 is SQIVND (reference sequence). The V and J ends lost 7 bases and 2 bases, in that order; junction bases with no gene match: 4. CDR3 in DNA: TGTGCCAGTAATATGGACAGGGGGAACTATGGCTACACCTTC. Its protein is CASNMDRGNYGYTF.

The V call is TRBV29-1, the J call TRBJ2-7; D remains unclear. There are 15 residues in the CDR3. The ends were cut back, 0 bases at V and 7 bases at J, with 19 bases in the middle. Germline V gene lookup returns CDR1 SQVTM and CDR2 ANQGSEA. CDR3 coding DNA: TGCAGCGTTGAAGAGGCGCCTCCTATGACGCGGGAGCAGTACTTC. Encoded protein: CSVEEAPPMTREQYF.

This chain connects TRBV29-1 to TRBJ2-3; D is possibly TRBD2 (5 bases). V was trimmed by 6 bases and J by 2 bases, leaving 12 bases between them. The germline V gene encodes CDR1 SQVTM and CDR2 ANQGSEA. The CDR3 consists of 13 residues. CDR3 sequence reads: CSVAARATDTQYF. The CDR3 region has the DNA TGCAGCGTCGCGGCGAGGGCCACAGATACGCAGTATTTT.

Only one count was recorded for this clone. The J gene is TRBJ2-5, the V gene TRBV9; possible D gene TRBD1, 5 bases. V was shortened by 0 bases and J by 4 bases, with 19 bases between the two germline ends. CDR1 and CDR2 from the germline V gene are SGDLS and YYNGEE. The CDR3 has 17 residues. The CDR3 DNA reads as TGTGCCAGCAGCGTAGATGGCAGGGTTTTATCTCTAGAGACCCAGTACTTC. It encodes CASSVDGRVLSLETQYF.

About this clone: Other DNA sequences within the sample encode an identical CDR3. V gene TRBV29-1 combines with J gene TRBJ2-7; D perhaps matches TRBD1 (6 bases). The germline gives CDR1 SQVTM, CDR2 ANQGSEA. V was cut by 3 bases and J by 4 bases, with 7 bases left in between. The CDR3 is 11 residues long. The DNA for the CDR3 is TGCAGCGTTGAGGACAGTTACGAGCAGTACTTC. Protein: CSVEDSYEQYF.

V usage is TRBV9 and J usage is TRBJ2-3; the D is unclear. Per germline, CDR1 SGDLS and CDR2 YYNGEE. Trimming cost V 3 bases and J 0 bases, with 8 bases left between them. This CDR3 has 14 amino acids. In DNA form, the CDR3 reads TGTGCCAGCAGCGCAGGCTTCAGCACAGATACGCAGTATTTT. This translates into CASSAGFSTDTQYF.

The V and J genes are TRBV30 and TRBJ2-7, with D perhaps TRBD2 (5 bases). This CDR3 has 13 residues. Germline V gene lookup returns CDR1 GTSNPN and CDR2 SVGIG (reference sequence). Trimming took off 2 bases at V and 4 bases at J, with 12 bases between the two ends. DNA of the CDR3: TGTGCCTGGAGTCCCTCGGGGTTTTACGAGCAGTACTTC. Its protein product is CAWSPSGFYEQYF.

The chain has TRBV29-1 and TRBJ2-5; possibly TRBD1 or TRBD2 for D (5 bases each). The germline V gene encodes CDR1 SQVTM and CDR2 ANQGSEA. The CDR3 loop spans 13 amino acids. The ends were cut back, 4 bases at V and 0 bases at J, with 9 bases in the middle. CDR3 DNA: TGCAGCGTTGCGGGGCGGTACCAAGAGACCCAGTACTTC. Amino acids: CSVAGRYQETQYF.

The rearrangement links TRBV9 to TRBJ2-3; 12 bases match TRBD2. The trim removed 0 bases at V and 0 bases at J, leaving 2 bases unmatched. Germline CDR1 reads SGDLS; CDR2 reads YYNGEE. The CDR3 consists of 17 residues. The CDR3 DNA follows: TGTGCCAGCAGCGTAGGGACTAGCGGGACAAGCACAGATACGCAGTATTTT. The encoded protein is CASSVGTSGTSTDTQYF.

As for this clone: At the DNA level, this CDR3 is encoded by other sequences in the same sample as well. The rearrangement uses TRBV30 and TRBJ1-5; D perhaps matches TRBD1 (5 bases). Germline loops: CDR1 GTSNPN, CDR2 SVGIG (reference sequence). Trimming took off 2 bases at V and 5 bases at J, with 10 bases between the two ends. The CDR3 is made up of 13 amino acids. CDR3 in DNA: TGTGCCTGGAGTCGGCAGGGAGATCAGCCCCAGCATTTT. Its protein product is CAWSRQGDQPQHF.

The chain employs TRBV25-1 and TRBJ2-1, with no clear D. V lost 2 bases to trimming and J lost 3 bases, with 11 bases between them. Per the germline V gene, CDR1 is MGHDK and CDR2 is SYGVNS. The CDR3 is 15 amino acids. In DNA, the CDR3 is TGTGCCAGCAGTGAACCCTCGGCTAGCTACAATGAGCAGTTCTTC. Amino acids: CASSEPSASYNEQFF. The full variable domain, completed using reference TRBV25-1 and TRBJ2-1, is EADIYQTPRYLVIGTGKKITLECSQTMGHDKMYWYQQDPGMELHLIHYSYGVNSTEKGDLSSESTVSRIRTEHFPLTLESARPSHTSQYLCASSEPSASYNEQFFGPGTRLTVL.

The chain carries TRBV30 and TRBJ1-3, with D hard to call. Germline assignment: CDR1 GTSNPN and CDR2 SVGIG (reference sequence). CDR3 length: 14 residues. Trimming cost V 3 bases and J 3 bases, with 12 bases left between them. The CDR3 spells CAWRARSNGNTIYF. The DNA for the CDR3 is TGTGCCTGGAGAGCAAGGTCCAATGGAAACACCATATATTTT.

The rearrangement links TRBV7-9 to TRBJ2-1; 8 nucleotides match TRBD2. CDR1 SEHNR and CDR2 FQNEAQ come from the germline V gene (reference sequence). V gave up 3 bases and J gave up 1 base; unmatched junction bases: 2. CDR3 length: 15 amino acids. The CDR3 region is CASSFSGGSYNEQFF. The CDR3 region has the DNA TGTGCCAGCAGCTTCAGCGGGGGTTCCTACAATGAGCAGTTCTTC.

This sequence joins TRBV15 and TRBJ1-5; 10 bases are shared with TRBD1. The CDR3 runs 16 residues. CDR1 and CDR2 from the germline V gene are LNHNV and YYDKDF (reference sequence). Trimming took 3 bases from V and 4 from J; bases not matched to a gene: 6. CDR3 nucleotides: TGTGCCACCAGCAGGCCGGGACAGGGGATTAATCAGCCCCAGCATTTT. Protein product: CATSRPGQGINQPQHF.

This clone came up a few times. V and J are TRBV7-2 and TRBJ2-7; 8 nucleotides line up with TRBD2. CDR1 is SGHTA, CDR2 FQGNSA, per germline. Trimming removed 1 base from V and 1 base from J; junction bases left unmatched: 3. This CDR3 is built from 15 residues. The CDR3 sequence is CASSLDSGGSYEQYF. CDR3 DNA: TGTGCCAGCAGCTTAGACAGCGGGGGATCCTACGAGCAGTACTTC.

Only a few counts were recorded for this clone. At the DNA level, this CDR3 is encoded by other sequences in the same sample as well. The chain is built from TRBV29-1 and TRBJ2-1; the match to TRBD2 covers 9 bases. The CDR3 has 13 residues. Germline-derived CDR1 and CDR2 are SQVTM and ANQGSEA. V dropped 7 bases and J dropped 2; count of bases not matched to a gene: 3. The CDR3 sequence: CSASGTTYNEQFF. CDR3 nucleotides: TGCAGCGCTAGCGGGACAACCTACAATGAGCAGTTCTTC.

This clone showed up just a few times. The chain carries TRBV29-1 and TRBJ2-5; 8 bases are shared with TRBD1. V gave up 6 bases and J gave up 0 bases; unmatched junction bases: 3. This CDR3 is 13 amino acids long. Germline CDR1 is SQVTM and CDR2 is ANQGSEA. This CDR3 is CSVGGQDQETQYF. The CDR3 nucleotides read TGCAGCGTGGGGGGACAGGACCAAGAGACCCAGTACTTC.